The 22 T cell receptor beta chains below all came from one sample that was sequenced in a study of T cells after yellow fever vaccination. TCRdb passed the 5' RACE reads through MiXCR, listing each CDR3 protein once. Of 300,000 to 400,000 distinct CDR3 sequences listed, less than 9.5% are singletons. Sequences were derived from PBMCs, sampled approximately 47 days after the first yellow fever vaccination. The receptors stem from a man aged 18 to 30 who received the YFV17D yellow fever vaccine.

The chain combines TRBV30 with TRBJ2-1, with unresolved D. Trimming took 0 bases from V and 3 from J, leaving 6 bases between them. The CDR3 sequence is 13 residues long. Germline CDR1 GTSNPN, CDR2 SVGIG (reference sequence). In DNA form, the CDR3 reads TGTGCCTGGAGTGTCGTTCTCTACAATGAGCAGTTCTTC. Amino acids: CAWSVVLYNEQFF.

This clonotype showed up just a few times. This chain connects TRBV11-2 to TRBJ2-2; 9 bases match TRBD2. This CDR3 spans 18 amino acids. Germline V CDR1 and CDR2: SGHAT, FQNNGV. With V trimmed by 2 bases and J by 0 bases, 7 bases remained unmatched. The CDR3 DNA is TGTGCCAGCAGCTTATGGCCAGCGGGGGGACCGAACACCGGGGAGCTGTTTTTT. It is translated as CASSLWPAGGPNTGELFF.

This clonotype was counted many times. V and J are TRBV12-3 or TRBV12-4 and TRBJ1-2; the D gene is possibly TRBD1 (5 bases). The CDR3 has 14 residues. V lost 2 bases and J lost 5, with 12 bases in between. The CDR3 DNA follows: TGTGCCAGCAGTTTAATCCCCAGGGTATATGGCTACACCTTC. Protein sequence: CASSLIPRVYGYTF.

This clonotype was seen at least ten times. This chain links TRBV7-2 with TRBJ1-2, with D unresolved. Per germline, CDR1 SGHTA and CDR2 FQGNSA. Trimming took off 0 bases at V and 2 bases at J, with 10 bases between the two ends. CDR3 size: 15 residues. Written as DNA, the CDR3 is TGTGCCAGCAGCTTAGCGCGGGCAGCCAACTATGGCTACACCTTC. As protein: CASSLARAANYGYTF.

This clonotype came up many times. Compared with germline, one end of the junction differs, possibly owing to a read error. This chain connects TRBV4-3 to TRBJ1-6; no clear D. The CDR3 spans 16 residues. The germline gives CDR1 LGHNA, CDR2 YSLEER. CDR3: CASNQASQLGNSPLHF. CDR3 bases: TGCGCCAGCAACCAAGCTTCCCAATTGGGAAATTCACCCCTCCACTTT.

This chain uses TRBV2 with TRBJ2-5; 8 nucleotides align to TRBD1. The CDR3 has 13 amino acids. The trim removed 5 bases at V and 3 bases at J, leaving 2 bases unmatched. Looked up from germline, CDR1 is SNHLY and CDR2 is FYNNEI. CDR3 nucleotide sequence: TGTGCCAGCAGTCCACAGGGGGAAGAGACCCAGTACTTC. Amino acid sequence: CASSPQGEETQYF. Looking up the rest from reference TRBV2 and TRBJ2-5 gives the full variable domain: EPEVTQTPSHQVTQMGQEVILRCVPISNHLYFYWYRQILGQKVEFLVSFYNNEISEKSEIFDDQFSVERPDGSNFTLKIRSTKLEDSAMYFCASSPQGEETQYFGPGTRLLVL.

This clonotype was seen a handful of times. This chain connects TRBV6-1 to TRBJ2-7; 7 bases match TRBD1. The junction had 5 bases not matched to a gene; V was cut back by 6 bases and J by 3 bases. CDR3 size: 13 residues. Per germline, CDR1 MNHNS and CDR2 SASEGT. Written as DNA, the CDR3 is TGTGCCAGCAGGACAGGGATTATCTACGAGCAGTACTTC. Residues: CASRTGIIYEQYF.

This clonotype was found many times. The genes are TRBV19 and TRBJ1-2; D is perhaps TRBD1 (5 bases). The CDR3 consists of 12 residues. The germline V and J ends were trimmed by 5 bases and 6 bases, with 10 bases remaining between them. Per germline, CDR1 LNHDA and CDR2 SQIVND (reference sequence). The CDR3 region has the DNA TGTGCCAGTAGTCTGGGACCGAATGGCTACACCTTC. Residues: CASSLGPNGYTF.

The V and J genes are TRBV5-4 and TRBJ2-7; tentative D call: TRBD2 (5 bases). Germline CDR1 is SGHNT and CDR2 is YYREEE (reference sequence). The CDR3 is 15 amino acids. With 4 bases removed from V and 0 bases from J, the gap between germline ends came to 14 bases. CDR3: CASSKSSAGSYEQYV. CDR3 in DNA: TGTGCCAGCAGCAAGTCCAGCGCGGGCTCCTACGAGCAGTACGTC.

This clonotype appeared many times. The chain employs TRBV11-2 and TRBJ1-5; D call uncertain. Trimming cost V 4 bases and J 6 bases, with 10 bases left between them. In germline, CDR1 is SGHAT, CDR2 FQNNGV. This CDR3 has 13 residues. The CDR3 sequence: CASSSDGFQPQHF. The CDR3 nucleotides are TGTGCCAGCAGCTCCGACGGGTTTCAGCCCCAGCATTTT.

This clonotype has at least ten counts. The rearrangement uses TRBV12-3 or TRBV12-4 and TRBJ2-7, with a possible D match to TRBD1 (6 bases). This CDR3 contains 14 residues. The V and J ends lost 4 bases and 4 bases respectively, with 14 bases between them. CDR3 bases: TGTGCCAGCAGTTGGGCGGGCACAGGGTACGAGCAGTACGTC. This sequence encodes CASSWAGTGYEQYV.

The rearrangement links TRBV5-6 to TRBJ1-1; no firm D call. Germline V gene data show CDR1 as SGHDT and CDR2 as YYEEEE. Trimming stripped 5 bases from V and 1 base from J, with 12 bases between. This CDR3 region has 14 residues. This chain's CDR3 is CASSPPSQNTEAFF. The CDR3 DNA reads TGTGCCAGCAGTCCTCCCTCTCAGAACACTGAAGCTTTCTTT.

The rearrangement links TRBV12-3 or TRBV12-4 to TRBJ2-7; weak D call: TRBD1 (6 bases). The CDR3 is 13 amino acids. Trimming shortened V by 7 bases and J by 1 base, and 11 bases separated the two germline ends. The CDR3 coding sequence is TGTGCCAGCACCCTACAGGGTTCCTACGAGCAGTACTTC. This encodes CASTLQGSYEQYF.

This clonotype has just a few counts. The rearrangement uses TRBV20-1 and TRBJ2-5, with D possibly TRBD1 on 7 matching bases. Germline values: CDR1 DFQATT, CDR2 SNEGSKA (reference sequence). This CDR3 comprises 13 residues. V was clipped by 7 bases and J by 3 bases, with 15 bases between them. The CDR3 nucleotides are TGCAGTGTGGCAGGGGGGCCGGAAGAGACCCAGTACTTC. Amino acids: CSVAGGPEETQYF.

This clonotype was counted a few times. The CDR3 protein is CASSQGPTAGSREQYF. The CDR3, as DNA: TGCGCCAGCAGCCAAGGGCCCACCGCAGGGTCTCGGGAGCAGTACTTC. The chain combines TRBV4-3 with TRBJ2-7; perhaps TRBD1 as D (5 bases). Germline lookup yields CDR1 LGHNA and CDR2 YSLEER. The CDR3 has 16 amino acids. Trimming stripped 1 base from V and 7 bases from J, with 20 bases between.

The chain joins TRBV5-1 to TRBJ2-7, with a weak D call TRBD1 (6 bases). This CDR3 is 12 amino acids long. The V and J ends lost 3 bases and 6 bases respectively, with 10 bases between them. CDR1 and CDR2 from the germline V gene are SGHRS and YFSETQ. The CDR3 nucleotides are TGCGCCAGCAGCTCACAGGGTGTCGAGCAGTACTTC. It specifies CASSSQGVEQYF. The full variable domain, with the rest looked up from reference TRBV5-1 and TRBJ2-7, is KAGVTQTPRYLIKTRGQQVTLSCSPISGHRSVSWYQQTPGQGLQFLFEYFSETQRNKGNFPGRFSGRQFSNSRSEMNVSTLELGDSALYLCASSSQGVEQYFGPGTRLTVT.

The rearrangement links TRBV29-1 to TRBJ2-5, with 7 positions matching TRBD2. V lost 8 bases, J lost 4 bases, and 7 bases stayed unmatched. Germline assignment: CDR1 SQVTM and CDR2 ANQGSEA. The CDR3 loop spans 12 amino acids. The CDR3 region has the DNA TGCAGCTGGCGGGGGACCTCAGAGACCCAGTACTTC. Protein product: CSWRGTSETQYF.

In its sample, this clonotype was seen many times. This chain links TRBV21-1 with TRBJ2-3. TRBV21-1 is designated a pseudogene. This CDR3 spans 16 amino acids. CDR3 sequence reads: CASSSLIIHNTDTQYF. The CDR3 DNA follows: TGTGCCAGCAGCAGTTTGATAATCCACAACACAGATACGCAGTATTTT.

In this sample, this clonotype turned up a few times. The chain recombines TRBV7-2 with TRBJ2-1; D is perhaps TRBD1 or TRBD2 (5 bases each). The germline V gene has CDR1 SGHTA and CDR2 FQGNSA. V was pared by 2 bases and J by 0 bases, with 11 bases between. CDR3 length equals 16 residues. CDR3 sequence: CASSLRGINSYNEQFF. CDR3 sequence (DNA): TGTGCCAGCAGCTTACGGGGCATAAACTCCTACAATGAGCAGTTCTTC.

This chain uses TRBV19 with TRBJ2-7; D unresolved. CDR1 is LNHDA, CDR2 SQIVND, per germline (reference sequence). Trimming removed 4 bases from V and 3 bases from J, with 7 bases in between. The CDR3 totals 12 residues. The CDR3, as DNA: TGTGCCAGTAGTAATGGTGGCTACGAGCAGTACTTC. It yields the protein CASSNGGYEQYF.

On this clonotype itself: Being one base from a much bigger clone, this may be a read error. V is TRBV7-3 and J is TRBJ2-5; 8 bases are a match to TRBD2. The CDR3 has 14 residues. The germline V gene has CDR1 SGHTA and CDR2 FQGTGA. The CDR3 DNA is TGTGCCAGCAGCCCCGGGGGGGATCAAGAGGCCCAGTACTTC. Protein: CASSPGGDQEAQYF. Full variable domain (missing parts from reference TRBV7-3 and TRBJ2-5): GAGVSQTPSNKVTEKGKYVELRCDPISGHTALYWYRQSLGQGPEFLIYFQGTGAADDSGLPNDRFFAVRPEGSVSTLKIQRTERGDSAVYLCASSPGGDQEAQYFGPGTRLLVL.

This chain joins TRBV14 and TRBJ1-3, with D uncertain. There are 19 residues in the CDR3. V lost 1 base, J lost 0 bases, and 19 bases lay in between. The germline V gene encodes CDR1 SGHDN and CDR2 FVKESK. CDR3 sequence: CASSQVIGSPIFSGNTIYF. CDR3 DNA: TGTGCCAGCAGCCAAGTGATCGGGTCTCCTATCTTCTCTGGAAACACCATATATTTT.